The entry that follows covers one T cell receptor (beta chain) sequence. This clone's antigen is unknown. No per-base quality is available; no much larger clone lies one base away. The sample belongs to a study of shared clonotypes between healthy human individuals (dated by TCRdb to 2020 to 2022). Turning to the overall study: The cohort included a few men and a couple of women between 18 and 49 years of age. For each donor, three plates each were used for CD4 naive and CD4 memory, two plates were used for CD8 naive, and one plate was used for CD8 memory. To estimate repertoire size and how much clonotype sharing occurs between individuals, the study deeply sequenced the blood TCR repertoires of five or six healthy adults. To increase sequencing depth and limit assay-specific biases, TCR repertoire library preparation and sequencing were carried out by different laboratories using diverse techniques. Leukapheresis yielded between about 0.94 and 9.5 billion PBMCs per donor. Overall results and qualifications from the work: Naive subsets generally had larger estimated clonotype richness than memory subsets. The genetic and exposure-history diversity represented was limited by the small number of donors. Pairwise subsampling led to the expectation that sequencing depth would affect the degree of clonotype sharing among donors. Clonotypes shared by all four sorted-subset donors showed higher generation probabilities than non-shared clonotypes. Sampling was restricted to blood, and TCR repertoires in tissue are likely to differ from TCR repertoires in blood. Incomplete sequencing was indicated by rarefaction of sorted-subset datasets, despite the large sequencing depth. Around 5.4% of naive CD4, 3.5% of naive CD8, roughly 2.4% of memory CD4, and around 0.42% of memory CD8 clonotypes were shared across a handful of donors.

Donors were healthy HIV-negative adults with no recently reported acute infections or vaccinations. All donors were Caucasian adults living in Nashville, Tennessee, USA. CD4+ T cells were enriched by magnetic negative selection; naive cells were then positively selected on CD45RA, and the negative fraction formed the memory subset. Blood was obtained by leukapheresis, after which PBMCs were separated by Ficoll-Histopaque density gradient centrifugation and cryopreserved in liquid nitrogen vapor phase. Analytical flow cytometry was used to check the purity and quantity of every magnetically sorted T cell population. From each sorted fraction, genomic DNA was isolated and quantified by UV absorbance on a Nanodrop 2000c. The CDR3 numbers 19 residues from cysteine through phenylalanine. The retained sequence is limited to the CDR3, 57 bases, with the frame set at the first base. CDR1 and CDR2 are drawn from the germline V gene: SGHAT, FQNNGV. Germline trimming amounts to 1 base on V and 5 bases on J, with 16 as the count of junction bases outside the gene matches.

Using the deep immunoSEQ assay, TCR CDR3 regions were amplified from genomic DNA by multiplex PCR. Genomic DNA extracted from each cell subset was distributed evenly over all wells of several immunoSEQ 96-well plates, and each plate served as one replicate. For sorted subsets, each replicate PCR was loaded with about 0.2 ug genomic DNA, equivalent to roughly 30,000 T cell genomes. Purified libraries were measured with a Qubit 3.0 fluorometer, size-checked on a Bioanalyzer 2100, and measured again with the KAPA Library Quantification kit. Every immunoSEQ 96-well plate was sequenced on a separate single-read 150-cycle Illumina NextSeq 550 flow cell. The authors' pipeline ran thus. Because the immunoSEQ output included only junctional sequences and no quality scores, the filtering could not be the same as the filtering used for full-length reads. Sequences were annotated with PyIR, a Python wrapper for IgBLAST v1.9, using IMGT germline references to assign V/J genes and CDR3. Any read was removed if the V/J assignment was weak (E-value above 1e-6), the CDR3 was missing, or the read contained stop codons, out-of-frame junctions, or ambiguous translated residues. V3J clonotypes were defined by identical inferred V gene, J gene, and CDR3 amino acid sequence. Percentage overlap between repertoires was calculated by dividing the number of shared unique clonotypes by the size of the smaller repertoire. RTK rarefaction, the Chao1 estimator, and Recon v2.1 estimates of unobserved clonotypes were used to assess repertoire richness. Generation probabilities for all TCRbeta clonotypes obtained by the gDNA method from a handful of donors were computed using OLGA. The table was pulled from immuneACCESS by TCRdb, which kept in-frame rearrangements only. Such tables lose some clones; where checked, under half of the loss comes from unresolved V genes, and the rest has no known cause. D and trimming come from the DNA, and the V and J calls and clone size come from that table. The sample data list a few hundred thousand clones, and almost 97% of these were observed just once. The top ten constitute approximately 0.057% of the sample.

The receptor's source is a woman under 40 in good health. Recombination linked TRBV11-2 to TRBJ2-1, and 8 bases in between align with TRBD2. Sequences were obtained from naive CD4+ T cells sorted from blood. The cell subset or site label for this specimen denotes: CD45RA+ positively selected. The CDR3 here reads CASSLVLGPVAGLNNEQFF. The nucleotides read TGTGCCAGCAGCTTAGTTTTGGGGCCCGTAGCGGGACTGAACAATGAGCAGTTCTTC. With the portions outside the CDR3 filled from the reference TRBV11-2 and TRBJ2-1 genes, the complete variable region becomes EAGVAQSPRYKIIEKRQSVAFWCNPISGHATLYWYQQILGQGPKLLIQFQNNGVVDDSQLPKDRFSAERLKGVDSTLKIQPAKLEDSAVYLCASSLVLGPVAGLNNEQFFGPGTRLTVL.